This TCR beta chain was found in a study of T cells in narcolepsy. Sequencing used immunoSEQ multiplex PCR; TCRdb keeps in-frame clones, though not all of them. The sample carries tens of thousands of clones, 70% to 90% recorded once. Findings and caveats of the study: Reportedly, autoreactive clonotypes were serially detected in patients' blood but not controls'. Autoreactive clone sequences were missing from some blood memory CD4+ repertoires. HCRT-specific and TRIB2-specific autoreactive clonotypes appeared among same-patient CSF and blood CD4+ clonotypes.

CDR1 is SGHTA and CDR2 is FQGNSA in the germline V gene. CDR3 length equals 15 residues. The V end lost 0 bases, the J end lost 6 bases, and 11 bases lay between the germline ends. As regards this clone: The antigen is not known.

This clonotype originated in a human donor in good health. The chain recombines TRBV7-2 with TRBJ2-2; D not certain. The sample was memory (CD45RA-) CD4+ T cells from blood. CDR3 amino acids: CASSLALGGAGELFF. Here the CDR3 DNA reads TGTGCCAGCAGCTTAGCGCTGGGTGGCGCCGGGGAGCTGTTTTTT.